These 13 T cell receptor beta chains were all obtained from the same sample, sequenced in a study of blood T cell repertoires in COVID-19 (dated by TCRdb to about 2020). Libraries were made using the immunoSEQ multiplex PCR assay. The clones in this table, taken by TCRdb from immuneACCESS, are in-frame only. Not every clone is retained; where verified, under half of the shortfall comes from an unresolved V gene, and the cause of the rest is unknown. This sample holds some 280,000 clones; 89% were observed only once. The ten top clones hold roughly 0.92% of the sample. The sample taken for sequencing was peripheral blood. The source is a middle-aged woman who had recovered from COVID-19.

V and J are TRBV10-3 and TRBJ2-5; 12 nucleotides line up with TRBD1. Germline CDR1 ENHRY, CDR2 SYGVKD. The CDR3 spans 17 residues. The V segment lost 11 bases and the J segment 2 bases; nucleotides outside the gene matches: 15. Here the CDR3 reads CAVASGQGARAQETQYF. For the CDR3, the DNA is TGTGCCGTCGCTTCGGGACAGGGGGCTCGAGCACAAGAGACCCAGTACTTC.

This rearrangement joins TRBV11-2 to TRBJ2-7, with no clear D. Between the trimmed V and J ends, which lost 1 base and 6 bases, there was a span of 16 bases. The CDR3 covers 15 residues. The germline CDR1 and CDR2 sequences are SGHAT and FQNNGV. The CDR3 DNA reads as TGTGCCAGCAGCTTAGTCGGCGGTTCCCCGGGCGAGCAGTACTTC. Translating it yields CASSLVGGSPGEQYF.

V is TRBV28 and J is TRBJ1-5; the D gene is possibly TRBD1 (5 bases). Trimming removed 8 bases from V and 3 bases from J, with 14 bases in between. The CDR3 totals 14 residues. Germline loops: CDR1 MDHEN, CDR2 SYDVKM. In nucleotides, the CDR3 is TGTGCCAGCGCCATCCTGGGACTCAATCAGCCCCAGCATTTT. It yields the protein CASAILGLNQPQHF.

The chain is built from TRBV3-1 (or the pseudogene TRBV3-2) and TRBJ2-1, with 12 nucleotides matching TRBD2. This CDR3 comprises 16 residues. Looked up from germline, CDR1 is LGHDT and CDR2 is YNNKEL (reference sequence). The V gene end was trimmed by 0 bases and the J gene end by 12 bases; junction bases not matched to a gene: 9. CDR3 coding DNA: TGTGCCAGCAGCCAAGATTGGCTAGCGGGAGGGCCCGTGCAGTTCTTC. Translated, it gives CASSQDWLAGGPVQFF.

This sequence joins TRBV5-8 and TRBJ2-7; D is unresolved. This CDR3 spans 12 amino acids. Germline V lookup: CDR1 SGHTS, CDR2 YDEGEE. V was cut by 4 bases and J by 0 bases, with 5 bases left in between. CDR3 DNA: TGTGCCAGCAGCCATAGCTCCTACGAGCAGTACTTC. This codes for CASSHSSYEQYF.

This rearrangement joins TRBV28 to TRBJ1-1, with a possible D match to TRBD1 (6 bases). CDR3 length: 14 residues. CDR1 MDHEN and CDR2 SYDVKM come from the germline V gene. V lost 4 bases and J lost 0, with 9 bases in between. DNA of the CDR3: TGTGCCAGCAGTTCTGGACAGCTGAACACTGAAGCTTTCTTT. Translation gives CASSSGQLNTEAFF.

The chain is built from TRBV12-3 or TRBV12-4 and TRBJ2-1; D gene ambiguous. This CDR3 has 13 amino acids. Deletions cut 1 base from V and 4 bases from J, with 5 bases between. CDR3 sequence reads: CASSLGAYNEQFF. CDR3 nucleotide sequence: TGTGCCAGCAGTTTAGGAGCATACAATGAGCAGTTCTTC.

The chain carries TRBV2 and TRBJ2-3; D possibly corresponds to TRBD1 (6 bases). CDR3 size: 15 residues. V shed 6 bases and J shed 6 bases, with 19 bases lying between them. The germline CDR1 and CDR2 sequences are SNHLY and FYNNEI. The CDR3 DNA reads as TGTGCCAGCAGCCCCATCTCCTCAGGGGCGGATACGCAGTATTTT. Protein sequence: CASSPISSGADTQYF.

The chain recombines TRBV7-3 with TRBJ2-2; TRBD2 agrees at 7 bases. Germline V gives CDR1 SGHTA, CDR2 FQGTGA. CDR3 length: 18 residues. Trimming at V came to 1 base and at J to 1 base, leaving 9 bases not matched to a gene. CDR3 sequence: CASSLNILASGNTGELFF. The DNA of the CDR3 is TGTGCCAGCAGCTTAAATATCTTGGCTAGCGGGAACACCGGGGAGCTGTTTTTT.

The rearrangement uses TRBV9 and TRBJ1-3; D not certain. Deletions cut 3 bases from V and 0 bases from J, with 10 bases between. Germline CDR1 SGDLS, CDR2 YYNGEE. This CDR3 comprises 15 residues. The CDR3 coding sequence is TGTGCCAGCAGCGGTCTTGGGCTCTCTGGAAACACCATATATTTT. Translation: CASSGLGLSGNTIYF.

The V call is TRBV30, the J call TRBJ1-4; 9 nucleotides match TRBD1. The CDR3 is 14 residues long. From germline, CDR1 is GTSNPN and CDR2 SVGIG (reference sequence). J gave up 7 bases and V 1 base, and 4 bases lay outside the gene matches. DNA for the CDR3: TGTGCCTGGAGTGGTCGGGACAGGGCTGAAAAACTGTTTTTT. Protein product: CAWSGRDRAEKLFF.

This rearrangement joins TRBV7-3 to TRBJ2-2; TRBD2 matches 8 bases. Germline CDR1 and CDR2: SGHTA and FQGTGA. The V segment lost 0 bases and the J segment 4 bases; nucleotides outside the gene matches: 7. CDR3 length: 17 residues. DNA for the CDR3: TGTGCCAGCAGCTTAACGGTTAGCGGGGTGTCCACCGGGGAGCTGTTTTTT. Its translation is CASSLTVSGVSTGELFF.

The J gene is TRBJ1-2, the V gene TRBV2; 7 bases align to TRBD1. From germline, CDR1 is SNHLY and CDR2 FYNNEI. The length of the CDR3 is 15 residues. V was pared by 4 bases and J by 8 bases, with 13 bases of the junction left unmatched. The CDR3 here is CASSGQLGQTWGYTF. Written as DNA, the CDR3 is TGTGCCAGCAGTGGGCAGCTGGGACAGACGTGGGGCTACACCTTC.